This T cell receptor (beta chain) is drawn from a study of identical twins. About this clonotype itself: What it binds is unknown.

TCRdb processed the 5' RACE reads anew with MiXCR; each CDR3 protein has one entry. The profile shows a few hundred thousand distinct CDR3 sequences, roughly 26% of them singletons. Study conclusions and caveats: Whereas memory repertoires showed no such difference, abundant cord blood beta clonotypes carried fewer insertions. Models underpredicted monozygotic twin sharing of out-of-frame TCR alpha.

The same data also contributed to another study, on T cells expressing NK-cell markers. As reported in that work: Evidence did not settle whether expanded NKG2C+ T cell clones targeted HCMV.

The sequenced sample consisted of CD4+ T cells sorted from blood. The TCR was taken from a woman between 18 and 29 years old in good health.

The CDR3, as DNA: TGTGCCAGCAGCCAAGATGTAGGCGGCAATGAGCAGTTCTTC. Encoded protein: CASSQDVGGNEQFF. This chain joins TRBV3-1 and TRBJ2-1; no definite D call. V lost 0 bases and J 6 bases, leaving 9 bases between the germline ends. CDR1 is LGHDT, CDR2 YNNKEL, per germline (reference sequence). The CDR3 loop spans 14 amino acids.